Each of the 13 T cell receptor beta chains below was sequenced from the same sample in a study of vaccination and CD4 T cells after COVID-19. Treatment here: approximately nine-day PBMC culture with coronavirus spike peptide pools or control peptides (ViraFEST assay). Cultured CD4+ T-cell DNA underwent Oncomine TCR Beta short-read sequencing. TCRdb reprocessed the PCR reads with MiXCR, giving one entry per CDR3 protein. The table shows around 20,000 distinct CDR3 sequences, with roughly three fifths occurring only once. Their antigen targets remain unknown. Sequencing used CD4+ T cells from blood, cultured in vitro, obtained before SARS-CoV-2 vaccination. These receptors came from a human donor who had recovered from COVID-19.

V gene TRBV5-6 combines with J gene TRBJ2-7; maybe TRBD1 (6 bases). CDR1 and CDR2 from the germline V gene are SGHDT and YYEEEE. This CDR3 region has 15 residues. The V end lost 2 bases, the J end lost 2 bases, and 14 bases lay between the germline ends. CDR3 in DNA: TGTGCCAGCAGCTTCTGGATGGACAGCGCCTACGAGCAGTACTTC. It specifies CASSFWMDSAYEQYF.

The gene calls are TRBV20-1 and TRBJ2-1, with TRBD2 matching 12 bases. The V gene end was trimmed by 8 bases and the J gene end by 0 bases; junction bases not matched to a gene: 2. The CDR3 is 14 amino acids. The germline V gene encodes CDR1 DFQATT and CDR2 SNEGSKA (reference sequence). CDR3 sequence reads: CSPGLAGSYNEQFF. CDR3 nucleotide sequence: TGCAGTCCGGGACTAGCGGGCTCCTACAATGAGCAGTTCTTC.

The CDR3 nucleotides are TGCGCCAGCAGCCAATCGGTCACACAGGGGCTCCGTCAGCCCCAGCATTTT. This translates into CASSQSVTQGLRQPQHF. The genes are TRBV4-1 and TRBJ1-5; 7 bases are shared with TRBD1. Germline CDR1 is MGHRA and CDR2 is YSYEKL. Trimming removed 2 bases from V and 6 bases from J; junction bases left unmatched: 13. The CDR3 totals 17 residues.

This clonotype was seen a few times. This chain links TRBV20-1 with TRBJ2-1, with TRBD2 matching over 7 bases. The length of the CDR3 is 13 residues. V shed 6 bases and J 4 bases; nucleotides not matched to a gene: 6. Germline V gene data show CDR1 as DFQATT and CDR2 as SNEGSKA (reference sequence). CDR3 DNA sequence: TGCAGTGCCCCCGGACTAGGGTACAATGAGCAGTTCTTC. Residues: CSAPGLGYNEQFF.

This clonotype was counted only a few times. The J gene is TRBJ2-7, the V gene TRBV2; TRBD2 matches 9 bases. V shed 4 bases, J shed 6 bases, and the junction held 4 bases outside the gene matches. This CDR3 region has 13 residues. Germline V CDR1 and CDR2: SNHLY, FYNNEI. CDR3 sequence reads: CASSGLAGSEQYF. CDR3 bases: TGTGCCAGCAGTGGTCTAGCGGGAAGCGAGCAGTACTTC.

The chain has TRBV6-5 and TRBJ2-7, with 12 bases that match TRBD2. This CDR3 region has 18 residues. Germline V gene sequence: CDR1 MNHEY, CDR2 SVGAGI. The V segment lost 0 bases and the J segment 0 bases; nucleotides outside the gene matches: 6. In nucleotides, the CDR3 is TGTGCCAGCAGTTACTCCGGGCTAGCGGGAGGGACCTCCTACGAGCAGTACTTC. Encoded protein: CASSYSGLAGGTSYEQYF.

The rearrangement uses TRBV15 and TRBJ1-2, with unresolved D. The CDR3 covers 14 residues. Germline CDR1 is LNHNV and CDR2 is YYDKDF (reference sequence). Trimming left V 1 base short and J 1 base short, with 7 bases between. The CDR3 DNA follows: TGTGCCACCAGCAGAGCCCGAGATAACTATGGCTACACCTTC. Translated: CATSRARDNYGYTF.

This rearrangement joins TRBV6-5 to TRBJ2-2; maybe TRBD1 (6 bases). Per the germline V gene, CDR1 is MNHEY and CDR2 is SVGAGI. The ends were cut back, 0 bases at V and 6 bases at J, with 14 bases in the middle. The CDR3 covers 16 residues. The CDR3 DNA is TGTGCCAGCAGTTACTCAGTTCCGGACAGATCCGGGGAGCTGTTTTTT. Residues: CASSYSVPDRSGELFF.

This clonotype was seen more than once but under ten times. CDR3 nucleotide sequence: TGTGCCAGCAGTGTCTTGAATGGCTACACCTTC. Its translation: CASSVLNGYTF. This sequence joins TRBV2 and TRBJ1-2; D is unclear. CDR1 is SNHLY, CDR2 FYNNEI, per germline. V dropped 4 bases and J dropped 6 bases, with 6 bases sitting between them. This CDR3 is built from 11 residues. The whole variable domain, filled in from reference TRBV2 and TRBJ1-2, reads EPEVTQTPSHQVTQMGQEVILRCVPISNHLYFYWYRQILGQKVEFLVSFYNNEISEKSEIFDDQFSVERPDGSNFTLKIRSTKLEDSAMYFCASSVLNGYTFGSGTRLTVV.

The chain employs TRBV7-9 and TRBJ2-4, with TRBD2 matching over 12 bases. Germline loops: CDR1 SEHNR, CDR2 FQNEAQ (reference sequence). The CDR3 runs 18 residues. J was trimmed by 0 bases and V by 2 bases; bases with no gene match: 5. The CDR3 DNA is TGTGCCAGCAGCTTACTAGCGGGAGGGCCATTAGCCAAAAACATTCAGTACTTC. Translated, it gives CASSLLAGGPLAKNIQYF. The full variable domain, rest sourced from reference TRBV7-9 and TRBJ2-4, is DTGVSQNPRHKITKRGQNVTFRCDPISEHNRLYWYRQTLGQGPEFLTYFQNEAQLEKSRLLSDRFSAERPKGSFSTLEIQRTEQGDSAMYLCASSLLAGGPLAKNIQYFGAGTRLSVL.

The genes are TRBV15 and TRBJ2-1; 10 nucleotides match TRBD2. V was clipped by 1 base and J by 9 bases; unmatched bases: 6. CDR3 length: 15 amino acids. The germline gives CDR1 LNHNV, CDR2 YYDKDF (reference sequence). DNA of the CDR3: TGTGCCACCAGCAGAGTTCTAGCGGGAGCCGGTGAGCAGTTCTTC. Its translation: CATSRVLAGAGEQFF.

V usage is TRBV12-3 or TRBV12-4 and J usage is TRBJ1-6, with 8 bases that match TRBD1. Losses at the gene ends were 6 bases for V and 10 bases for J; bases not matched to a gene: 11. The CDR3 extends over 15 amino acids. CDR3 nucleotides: TGTGCCAGCAGGAACAGAGGACAGGGCAACTCACCCCTCCACTTT. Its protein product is CASRNRGQGNSPLHF.

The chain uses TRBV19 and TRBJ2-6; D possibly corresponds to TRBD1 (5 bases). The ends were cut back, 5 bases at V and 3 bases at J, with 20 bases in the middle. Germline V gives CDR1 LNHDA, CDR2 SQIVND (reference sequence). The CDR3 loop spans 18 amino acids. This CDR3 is CASSRGEAGMVGANVLTF. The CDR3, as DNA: TGTGCCAGTAGTCGCGGCGAGGCAGGGATGGTTGGGGCCAACGTCCTGACTTTC.